A single sample is the source of the 24 T cell receptor beta chains below, sequenced in a study of vaccination and CD4 T cells after COVID-19. No antigen has been identified for these receptors. Once obtained from cultured CD4+ T cells, the DNA was sequenced using the Oncomine TCR Beta short-read assay. After culture, CD4+ T cells served as the source for genomic DNA extraction. TCRdb re-derived calls from the PCR reads in MiXCR, one entry per CDR3 protein. Of thousands of distinct CDR3 sequences detected, 31% appear once; the ten largest clones hold 22%. Treatment denoted: roughly 11-day PBMC culture with coronavirus spike peptide pools or control peptides (ViraFEST assay). One should note that the unexposed donor's CD4+ T cells were collected before the COVID-19 pandemic (2011-2018). The material sequenced was CD4+ T cells from blood, cultured in vitro. The receptors shown here come from a human donor in good health.

This clonotype was seen a single time. V usage is TRBV24-1 and J usage is TRBJ1-5; D is ambiguous. The CDR3 extends over 16 amino acids. Germline V gives CDR1 KGHDR, CDR2 SFDVKD. V lost 2 bases to trimming and J lost 1 base, with 11 bases between them. CDR3 sequence: CATSDSGRLSNQPQHF. DNA for the CDR3: TGTGCCACCAGTGATTCGGGCAGGTTGAGCAATCAGCCCCAGCATTTT.

The sample holds a few counts of this clonotype. The chain recombines TRBV5-1 with TRBJ2-5; 7 nucleotides align to TRBD1. CDR1 and CDR2 from the germline V gene are SGHRS and YFSETQ. Trimming removed 0 bases from V and 2 bases from J; junction bases left unmatched: 7. This CDR3 has 16 amino acids. In DNA, the CDR3 is TGCGCCAGCAGCTTGGAGGCTAGCAGGGGGCAAGAGACCCAGTACTTC. This encodes CASSLEASRGQETQYF.

The chain employs TRBV7-3 and TRBJ1-1; possible D gene TRBD1, 6 bases. V was shortened by 5 bases and J by 6 bases, with 13 bases between the two germline ends. This CDR3 is built from 13 residues. Germline V gene data show CDR1 as SGHTA and CDR2 as FQGTGA. The CDR3 DNA follows: TGTGCCAGCAGCCAAGAGAGGACAGCTGAAGCTTTCTTT. Its translation: CASSQERTAEAFF.

The chain couples TRBV7-9 to TRBJ2-5; D is undetermined. Germline V CDR1 and CDR2: SEHNR, FQNEAQ (reference sequence). Trimming took 6 bases from V and 7 from J, leaving 9 bases between them. This CDR3 is built from 11 residues. CDR3 protein: CASRDEGTQYF. CDR3 nucleotides: TGTGCCAGCAGAGATGAAGGGACCCAGTACTTC.

This clonotype is categorized as medium-sized. The V gene is TRBV27, the J gene TRBJ1-5; the D gene is possibly TRBD1 (6 bases). From germline, CDR1 is MNHEY and CDR2 SMNVEV (reference sequence). The CDR3 totals 18 residues. The V end lost 3 bases, the J end lost 1 base, and 19 bases lay between the germline ends. The DNA for the CDR3 is TGTGCCAGCAGTTTGGGCAGGGTGGGGGGCCTGAGCAATCAGCCCCAGCATTTT. As protein: CASSLGRVGGLSNQPQHF.

This clonotype came up a few times. This chain's CDR3 is CASSQVRHTGELFF. CDR3 in DNA: TGTGCCAGCAGCCAAGTTCGGCACACCGGGGAGCTGTTTTTT. The chain couples TRBV4-2 to TRBJ2-2; D call uncertain. V shed 1 base and J shed 3 bases, with 6 bases lying between them. This CDR3 has 14 residues. CDR1 LGHNA and CDR2 YNFKEQ come from the germline V gene.

The chain recombines TRBV29-1 with TRBJ2-6; 12 bases agree with TRBD1. Germline loops: CDR1 SQVTM, CDR2 ANQGSEA. This CDR3 contains 15 residues. V was pared by 7 bases and J by 3 bases, with 4 bases of the junction left unmatched. DNA for the CDR3: TGCAGCGCCCGGGACAGGGGGCTTGGGGCCAACGTCCTGACTTTC. It encodes CSARDRGLGANVLTF.

The rearrangement links TRBV29-1 to TRBJ2-2; 14 positions agree with TRBD2. V trimming: 5 bases; J trimming: 5 bases; junction bases outside the gene matches: 7. The CDR3 consists of 16 residues. CDR1 is SQVTM and CDR2 is ANQGSEA in the germline V gene. CDR3 protein: CSVLGLAGVGTGELFF. The CDR3 DNA follows: TGCAGCGTTCTGGGACTAGCGGGAGTGGGAACCGGGGAGCTGTTTTTT.

This clonotype was counted between two and nine times. J is TRBJ1-6 and V is TRBV6-2 or TRBV6-3; the D gene is possibly TRBD1 (6 bases). Deletions cut 5 bases from V and 10 bases from J, with 15 bases between. Germline V gene data show CDR1 as MNHEY and CDR2 as SVGEGT. The CDR3 sequence is 14 residues long. The CDR3 nucleotides are TGTGCCAGCAGTCTCGACAGGACCCGGTCACCCCTCCACTTT. It encodes CASSLDRTRSPLHF.

By sample fraction, this clonotype is medium-sized. The genes are TRBV20-1 and TRBJ1-5; 7 bases fit TRBD1. V dropped 1 base and J dropped 0; count of bases not matched to a gene: 6. From germline, CDR1 is DFQATT and CDR2 SNEGSKA (reference sequence). This CDR3 region has 16 residues. The CDR3, as DNA: TGCAGTGCTAGAGTGAGGGGGCACCCTAGCAATCAGCCCCAGCATTTT. It is translated as CSARVRGHPSNQPQHF.

This clonotype has just a few counts. CDR3 coding DNA: TGTGCCAGTAGTCGCGGAGGCCCCCAGTACTTC. Translation: CASSRGGPQYF. The chain is built from TRBV19 and TRBJ2-5; TRBD2 might be the D (5 bases). The CDR3 runs to 11 residues. Germline-derived CDR1 and CDR2 are LNHDA and SQIVND (reference sequence). V shed 5 bases and J shed 9 bases, with 10 bases lying between them.

This clonotype was picked up a small number of times. The rearrangement joins TRBV2 to TRBJ2-7; 9 nucleotides align to TRBD1. The CDR3 is made up of 16 amino acids. With 6 bases clipped from V and 1 base from J, the junction kept 10 bases outside the gene matches. Germline V gene lookup returns CDR1 SNHLY and CDR2 FYNNEI. The CDR3 loop is CASRSPGTGISYEQYF. CDR3 bases: TGTGCCAGCAGATCTCCCGGGACAGGGATTTCCTACGAGCAGTACTTC.

V is TRBV7-6 and J is TRBJ2-1; perhaps TRBD1 as D (6 bases). CDR1 and CDR2 (germline): SGHVS, FNYEAQ. The ends were cut back, 4 bases at V and 7 bases at J, with 8 bases in the middle. CDR3 length equals 12 residues. The CDR3 nucleotides are TGTGCCAGCAGCTCACAGGGAAATGAGCAGTTCTTC. It codes for CASSSQGNEQFF.

The chain joins TRBV27 to TRBJ2-3; TRBD2 matches 13 bases. This CDR3 is built from 17 residues. With V trimmed by 4 bases and J by 5 bases, 9 bases remained unmatched. The germline V gene has CDR1 MNHEY and CDR2 SMNVEV (reference sequence). Here the CDR3 reads CASSSGLAGPSGDTQYF. As DNA, the CDR3 is TGTGCCAGCAGTTCGGGACTAGCGGGACCTTCCGGAGATACGCAGTATTTT.

The sample holds a few counts of this clonotype. This chain's CDR3 is CSAVPGTHYFAGYGYTF. The CDR3 nucleotides read TGCAGTGCTGTCCCCGGGACCCACTACTTTGCTGGATATGGCTACACCTTC. The V call is TRBV20-1, the J call TRBJ1-2; possibly TRBD1 for D (5 bases). This CDR3 is 17 amino acids long. Trimming shortened V by 5 bases and J by 5 bases, and 27 bases separated the two germline ends. Looked up from germline, CDR1 is DFQATT and CDR2 is SNEGSKA (reference sequence).

This clonotype was observed a handful of times. The rearrangement uses TRBV18 and TRBJ1-1; TRBD1 is a possible D gene (6 bases). Deletions cut 1 base from V and 6 bases from J, with 6 bases between. This CDR3 contains 12 residues. In germline, CDR1 is KGHSH, CDR2 LQKENI. The CDR3, as DNA: TGTGCCAGCTCACCACAGGGGGCTGAAGCTTTCTTT. This codes for CASSPQGAEAFF.

The rearrangement joins TRBV6-1 to TRBJ1-1, with a weak D call TRBD1 (6 bases). The V end lost 4 bases, the J end lost 1 base, and 13 bases lay between the germline ends. The germline V gene has CDR1 MNHNS and CDR2 SASEGT. The CDR3 is made up of 15 amino acids. CDR3 protein: CASSGTPTGNTEAFF. CDR3 coding DNA: TGTGCCAGCAGTGGGACCCCGACAGGGAACACTGAAGCTTTCTTT.

The V call is TRBV6-5, the J call TRBJ2-2; 7 positions agree with TRBD1. J lost 5 bases, V lost 2 bases, and 11 bases had no gene match. Germline lookup yields CDR1 MNHEY and CDR2 SVGAGI. This CDR3 has 17 amino acids. For the CDR3, the DNA is TGTGCCAGCAGTTACGCTAGACAGGGTTTGGGAACCGGGGAGCTGTTTTTT. Amino acids: CASSYARQGLGTGELFF.

This chain uses TRBV19 with TRBJ1-5, with a weak D call TRBD1 (5 bases). V was cut by 3 bases and J by 3 bases, with 12 bases left in between. Per the germline V gene, CDR1 is LNHDA and CDR2 is SQIVND (reference sequence). The CDR3 contains 15 residues. The CDR3 DNA reads as TGTGCCAGTAGTATTTTAGGGGATCACAATCAGCCCCAGCATTTT. Its translation is CASSILGDHNQPQHF.

The genes are TRBV27 and TRBJ2-5; weak D call: TRBD2 (6 bases). From germline, CDR1 is MNHEY and CDR2 SMNVEV (reference sequence). The CDR3 loop spans 13 amino acids. V dropped 1 base and J dropped 3 bases, with 6 bases sitting between them. The CDR3 sequence is CASSLWGEETQYF. The CDR3 bases are TGTGCCAGCAGTTTATGGGGGGAAGAGACCCAGTACTTC.

In nucleotides, the CDR3 is TGTGCCAGCTCACCACTTCCTAGCAAGGTGGGGAACACTGAAGCTTTCTTT. Amino acids: CASSPLPSKVGNTEAFF. The chain links TRBV18 to TRBJ1-1; D not certain. This CDR3 comprises 17 residues. The V end was cut by 1 base, the J end by 1 base, with 16 bases between. The germline CDR1 and CDR2 sequences are KGHSH and LQKENI. Using reference TRBV18 and TRBJ1-1 for the parts outside the CDR3, the full variable domain is NAGVMQNPRHLVRRRGQEARLRCSPMKGHSHVYWYRQLPEEGLKFMVYLQKENIIDESGMPKERFSAEFPKEGPSILRIQQVVRGDSAAYFCASSPLPSKVGNTEAFFGQGTRLTVV.

This clonotype has only a few counts. The gene calls are TRBV19 and TRBJ2-5; the match to TRBD2 covers 9 bases. Germline V gene sequence: CDR1 LNHDA, CDR2 SQIVND (reference sequence). The CDR3 totals 12 residues. J lost 5 bases, V lost 10 bases, and 5 bases had no gene match. DNA of the CDR3: TGTGCCACCCGCCTAGCGGGGGAGACCCAGTACTTC. This gives the protein CATRLAGETQYF.

This clonotype came up a few times. V and J are TRBV7-2 and TRBJ2-1; 11 positions match TRBD2. Germline lookup yields CDR1 SGHTA and CDR2 FQGNSA. J gave up 3 bases and V 6 bases, and 4 bases lay outside the gene matches. The CDR3 has 15 amino acids. DNA of the CDR3: TGTGCCAGCAGGCCCGGGACTAGCGGCTACAATGAGCAGTTCTTC. It specifies CASRPGTSGYNEQFF.

Only a few counts were recorded for this clonotype. The chain couples TRBV7-6 to TRBJ1-2, with 8 bases lining up with TRBD1. CDR1 SGHVS and CDR2 FNYEAQ come from the germline V gene. This CDR3 is built from 14 residues. Trimming removed 1 base from V and 5 bases from J; junction bases left unmatched: 3. CDR3 DNA: TGTGCCAGCAGCTTAGGGACAGGGAATTATGGCTACACCTTC. This sequence encodes CASSLGTGNYGYTF. The variable domain in full, completed from reference TRBV7-6 and TRBJ1-2, reads GAGVSQSPRYKVTKRGQDVALRCDPISGHVSLYWYRQALGQGPEFLTYFNYEAQQDKSGLPNDRFSAERPEGSISTLTIQRTEQRDSAMYRCASSLGTGNYGYTFGSGTRLTVV.